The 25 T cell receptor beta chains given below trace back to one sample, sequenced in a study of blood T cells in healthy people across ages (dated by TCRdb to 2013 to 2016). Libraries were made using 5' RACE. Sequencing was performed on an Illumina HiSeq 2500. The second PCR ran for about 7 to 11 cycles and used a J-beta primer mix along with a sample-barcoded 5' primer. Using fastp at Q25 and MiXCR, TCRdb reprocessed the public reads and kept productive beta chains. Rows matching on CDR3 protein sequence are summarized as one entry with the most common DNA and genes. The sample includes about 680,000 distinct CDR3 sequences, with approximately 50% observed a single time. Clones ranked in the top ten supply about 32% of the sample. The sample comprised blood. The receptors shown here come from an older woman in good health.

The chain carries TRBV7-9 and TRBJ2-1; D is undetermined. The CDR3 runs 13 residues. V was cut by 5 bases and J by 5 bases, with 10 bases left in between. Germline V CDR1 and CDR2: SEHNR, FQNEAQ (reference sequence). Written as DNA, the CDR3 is TGTGCCAGCAGCAGTTGGGGAAACAATGAGCAGTTCTTC. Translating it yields CASSSWGNNEQFF.

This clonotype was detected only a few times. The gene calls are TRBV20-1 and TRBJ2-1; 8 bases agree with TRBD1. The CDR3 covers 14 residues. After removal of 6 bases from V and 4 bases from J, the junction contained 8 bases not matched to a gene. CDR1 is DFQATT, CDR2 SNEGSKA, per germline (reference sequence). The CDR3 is CSAGSGGRYNEQFF. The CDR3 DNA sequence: TGCAGTGCAGGATCAGGGGGCCGATACAATGAGCAGTTCTTC.

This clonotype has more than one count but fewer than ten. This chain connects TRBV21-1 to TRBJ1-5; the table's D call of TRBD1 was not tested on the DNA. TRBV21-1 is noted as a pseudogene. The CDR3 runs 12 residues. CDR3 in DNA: TGTGCCAGCAGCAGTTCCCAGGGTGCGCAGCATTTT. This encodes CASSSSQGAQHF.

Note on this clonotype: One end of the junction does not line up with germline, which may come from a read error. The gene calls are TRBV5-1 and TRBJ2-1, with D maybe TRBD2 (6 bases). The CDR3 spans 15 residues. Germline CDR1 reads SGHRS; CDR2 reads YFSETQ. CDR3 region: CASSVGTGIYNGQFF. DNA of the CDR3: TGCGCCAGCAGCGTCGGGACTGGGATTTACAATGGGCAGTTCTTC. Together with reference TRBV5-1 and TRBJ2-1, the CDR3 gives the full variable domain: KAGVTQTPRYLIKTRGQQVTLSCSPISGHRSVSWYQQTPGQGLQFLFEYFSETQRNKGNFPGRFSGRQFSNSRSEMNVSTLELGDSALYLCASSVGTGIYNGQFFGPGTRLTVL.

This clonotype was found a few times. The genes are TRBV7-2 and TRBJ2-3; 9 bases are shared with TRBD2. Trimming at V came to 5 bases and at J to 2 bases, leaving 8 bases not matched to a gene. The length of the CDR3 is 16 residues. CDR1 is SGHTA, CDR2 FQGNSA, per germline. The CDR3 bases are TGTGCCAGCAGCGTCTTAGCGGGAGAGATCACAGATACGCAGTATTTT. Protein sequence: CASSVLAGEITDTQYF. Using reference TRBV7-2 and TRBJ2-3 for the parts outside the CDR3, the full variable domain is GAGVSQSPSNKVTEKGKDVELRCDPISGHTALYWYRQSLGQGLEFLIYFQGNSAPDKSGLPSDRFSAERTGGSVSTLTIQRTQQEDSAVYLCASSVLAGEITDTQYFGPGTRLTVL.

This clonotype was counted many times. CDR3: CASRLAGGLHNEQFF. CDR3 DNA: TGTGCCAGCAGACTAGCGGGAGGCCTCCACAATGAGCAGTTCTTC. The rearrangement joins TRBV2 to TRBJ2-1, with 12 bases aligning to TRBD2. V dropped 6 bases and J dropped 5; count of bases not matched to a gene: 5. CDR3 length: 15 residues. CDR1 and CDR2 (germline): SNHLY, FYNNEI. The variable domain in full, completed from reference TRBV2 and TRBJ2-1, reads EPEVTQTPSHQVTQMGQEVILRCVPISNHLYFYWYRQILGQKVEFLVSFYNNEISEKSEIFDDQFSVERPDGSNFTLKIRSTKLEDSAMYFCASRLAGGLHNEQFFGPGTRLTVL.

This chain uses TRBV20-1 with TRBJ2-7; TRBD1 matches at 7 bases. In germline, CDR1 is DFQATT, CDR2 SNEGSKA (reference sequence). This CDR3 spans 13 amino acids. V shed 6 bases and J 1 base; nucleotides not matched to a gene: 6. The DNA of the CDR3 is TGCAGTGCCCCCAGACAGGGTTCCTACGAGCAGTACTTC. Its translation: CSAPRQGSYEQYF.

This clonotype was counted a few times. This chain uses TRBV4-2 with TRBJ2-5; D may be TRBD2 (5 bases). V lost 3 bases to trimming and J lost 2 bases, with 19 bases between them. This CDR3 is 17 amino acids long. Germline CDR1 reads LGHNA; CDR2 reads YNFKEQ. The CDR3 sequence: CASSQGVEVGRQETQYF. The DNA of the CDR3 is TGTGCCAGCAGCCAGGGCGTGGAGGTGGGTCGGCAAGAGACCCAGTACTTC.

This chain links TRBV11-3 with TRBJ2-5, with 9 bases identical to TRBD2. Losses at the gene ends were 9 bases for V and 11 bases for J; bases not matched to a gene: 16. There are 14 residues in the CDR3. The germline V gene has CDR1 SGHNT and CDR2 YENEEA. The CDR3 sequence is CARGAGGRDNEQYF. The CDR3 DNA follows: TGTGCCAGGGGTGCTGGCGGGAGGGATAATGAGCAGTACTTC. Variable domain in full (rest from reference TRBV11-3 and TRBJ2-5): EAGVVQSPRYKIIEKKQPVAFWCNPISGHNTLYWYLQNLGQGPELLIRYENEEAVDDSQLPKDRFSAERLKGVDSTLKIQPAELGDSAVYLCARGAGGRDNEQYFGPGTRLLVL.

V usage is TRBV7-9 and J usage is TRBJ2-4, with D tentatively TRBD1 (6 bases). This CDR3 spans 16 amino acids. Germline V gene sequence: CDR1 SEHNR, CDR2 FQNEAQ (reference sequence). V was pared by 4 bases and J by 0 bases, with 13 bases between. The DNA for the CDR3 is TGTGCCAGCAGCTCTAACAGGGAATTAGCCAAAAACATTCAGTACTTC. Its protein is CASSSNRELAKNIQYF.

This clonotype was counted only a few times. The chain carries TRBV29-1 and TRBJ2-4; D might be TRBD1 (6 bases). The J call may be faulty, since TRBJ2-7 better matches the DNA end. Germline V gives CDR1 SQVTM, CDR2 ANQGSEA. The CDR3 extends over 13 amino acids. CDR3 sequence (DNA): TGCAGCGTGCTCCGGGACACAGCCTACGAGCAGTACTTC. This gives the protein CSVLRDTAYEQYF.

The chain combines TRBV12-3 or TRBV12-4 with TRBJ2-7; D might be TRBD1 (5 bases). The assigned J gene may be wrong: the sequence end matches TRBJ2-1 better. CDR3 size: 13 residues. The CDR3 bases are TGTGCCTCCAGTTTAGGATGGGGCTTGGAGCAGTTCTTC. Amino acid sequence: CASSLGWGLEQFF.

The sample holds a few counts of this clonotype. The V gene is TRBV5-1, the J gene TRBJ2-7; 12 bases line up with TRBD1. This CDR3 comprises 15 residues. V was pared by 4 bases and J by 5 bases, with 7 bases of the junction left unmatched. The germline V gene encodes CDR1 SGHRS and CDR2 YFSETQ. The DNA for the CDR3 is TGCGCCAGCAGCGTAACCGGGACAGGGGGCCACGAGCAGTACTTC. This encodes CASSVTGTGGHEQYF.

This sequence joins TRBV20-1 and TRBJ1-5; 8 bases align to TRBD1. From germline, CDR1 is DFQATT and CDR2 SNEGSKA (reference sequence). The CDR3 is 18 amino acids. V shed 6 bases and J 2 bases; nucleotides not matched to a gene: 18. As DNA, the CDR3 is TGCAGTGCCATTCTTCTGGACAGGGAAGTGGGGGGCAATCAGCCCCAGCATTTT. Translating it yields CSAILLDREVGGNQPQHF.

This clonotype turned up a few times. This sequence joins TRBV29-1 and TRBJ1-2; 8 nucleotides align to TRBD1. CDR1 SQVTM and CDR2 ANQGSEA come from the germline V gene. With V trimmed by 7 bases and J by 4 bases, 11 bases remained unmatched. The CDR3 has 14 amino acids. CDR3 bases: TGCAGCGCATTTCGCAGGGGGCCACCCTATGGCTACACCTTC. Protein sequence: CSAFRRGPPYGYTF.

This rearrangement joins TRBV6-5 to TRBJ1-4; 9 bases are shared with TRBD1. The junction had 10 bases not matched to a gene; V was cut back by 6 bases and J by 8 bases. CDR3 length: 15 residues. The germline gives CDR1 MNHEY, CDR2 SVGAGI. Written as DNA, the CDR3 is TGTGCCAGCAGCCCGGACAGGGGACGCCAGGAAAAACTGTTTTTT. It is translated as CASSPDRGRQEKLFF.

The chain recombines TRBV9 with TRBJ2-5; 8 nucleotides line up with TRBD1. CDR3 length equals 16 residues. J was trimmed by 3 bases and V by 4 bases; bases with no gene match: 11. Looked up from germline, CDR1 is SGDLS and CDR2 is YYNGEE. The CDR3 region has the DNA TGTGCCAGCAGCCCGCACGCGACAGGGGTTGAAGAGACCCAGTACTTC. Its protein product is CASSPHATGVEETQYF. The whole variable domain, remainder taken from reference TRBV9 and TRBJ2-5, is DSGVTQTPKHLITATGQRVTLRCSPRSGDLSVYWYQQSLDQGLQFLIQYYNGEERAKGNILERFSAQQFPDLHSELNLSSLELGDSALYFCASSPHATGVEETQYFGPGTRLLVL.

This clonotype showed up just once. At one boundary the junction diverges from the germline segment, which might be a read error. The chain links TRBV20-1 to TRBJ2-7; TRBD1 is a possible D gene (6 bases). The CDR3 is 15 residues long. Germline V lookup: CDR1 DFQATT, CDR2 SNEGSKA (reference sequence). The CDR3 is CSAGDAAGASYEQYF. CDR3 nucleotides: TGCAGTGCTGGAGATGCTGCAGGGGCCTCCTACGAGCAGTACTTC.

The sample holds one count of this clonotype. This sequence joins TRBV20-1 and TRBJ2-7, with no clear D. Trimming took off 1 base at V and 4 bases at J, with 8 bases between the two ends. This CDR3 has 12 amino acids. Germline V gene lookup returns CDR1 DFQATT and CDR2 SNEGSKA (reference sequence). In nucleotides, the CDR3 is TGCAGTGCTAGAGCCGGGCGGTACGAGCAGTACTTC. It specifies CSARAGRYEQYF.

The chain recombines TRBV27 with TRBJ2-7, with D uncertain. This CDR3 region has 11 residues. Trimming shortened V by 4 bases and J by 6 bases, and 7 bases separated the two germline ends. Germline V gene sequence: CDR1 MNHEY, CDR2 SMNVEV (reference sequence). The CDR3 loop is CASSSFGEQYF. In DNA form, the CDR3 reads TGTGCCAGCAGTTCTTTCGGCGAGCAGTACTTC.

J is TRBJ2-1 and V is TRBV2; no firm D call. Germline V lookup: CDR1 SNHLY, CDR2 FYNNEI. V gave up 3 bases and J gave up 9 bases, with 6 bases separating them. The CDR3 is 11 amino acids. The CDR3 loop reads CASSDMGEQFF. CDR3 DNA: TGTGCCAGCAGTGACATGGGTGAGCAGTTCTTC. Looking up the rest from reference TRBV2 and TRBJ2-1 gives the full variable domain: EPEVTQTPSHQVTQMGQEVILRCVPISNHLYFYWYRQILGQKVEFLVSFYNNEISEKSEIFDDQFSVERPDGSNFTLKIRSTKLEDSAMYFCASSDMGEQFFGPGTRLTVL.

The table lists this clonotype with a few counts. The CDR3 is CSAKPSEGNIQYF. The CDR3 DNA follows: TGCAGTGCTAAGCCCTCCGAGGGGAACATTCAGTACTTC. The rearrangement links TRBV20-1 to TRBJ2-4; D might be TRBD1 or TRBD2, each matching 5 bases. The ends were cut back, 4 bases at V and 7 bases at J, with 14 bases in the middle. This CDR3 contains 13 residues. The germline V gene has CDR1 DFQATT and CDR2 SNEGSKA (reference sequence).

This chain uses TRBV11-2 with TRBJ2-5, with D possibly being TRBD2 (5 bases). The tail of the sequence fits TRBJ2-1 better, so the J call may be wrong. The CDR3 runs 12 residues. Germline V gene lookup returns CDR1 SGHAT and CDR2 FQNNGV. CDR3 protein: CASSLVGETQFF. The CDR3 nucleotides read TGTGCCAGCAGCTTAGTGGGAGAGACCCAGTTCTTC.

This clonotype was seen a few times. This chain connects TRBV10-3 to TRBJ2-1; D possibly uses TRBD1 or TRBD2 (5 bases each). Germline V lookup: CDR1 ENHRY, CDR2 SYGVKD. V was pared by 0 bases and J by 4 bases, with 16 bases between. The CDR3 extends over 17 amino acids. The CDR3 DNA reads TGTGCCATCAGTGAGTCGAGGGCAGGGCTAGCATACAATGAGCAGTTCTTC. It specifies CAISESRAGLAYNEQFF.

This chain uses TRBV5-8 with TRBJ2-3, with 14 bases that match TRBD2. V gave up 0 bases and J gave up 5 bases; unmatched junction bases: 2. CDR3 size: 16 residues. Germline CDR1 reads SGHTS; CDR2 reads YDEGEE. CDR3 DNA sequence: TGTGCCAGCAGCTTGGGGACTAGCGGGAGGATAGATACGCAGTATTTT. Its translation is CASSLGTSGRIDTQYF.